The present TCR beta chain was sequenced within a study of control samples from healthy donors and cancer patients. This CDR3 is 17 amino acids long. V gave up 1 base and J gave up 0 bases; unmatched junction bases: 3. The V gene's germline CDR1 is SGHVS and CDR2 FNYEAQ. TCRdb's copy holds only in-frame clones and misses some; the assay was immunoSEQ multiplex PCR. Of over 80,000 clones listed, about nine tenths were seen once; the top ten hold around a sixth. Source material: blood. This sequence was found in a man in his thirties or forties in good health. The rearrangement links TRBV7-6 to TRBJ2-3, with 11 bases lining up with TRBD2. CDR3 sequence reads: CASSLVASGGSTDTQYF. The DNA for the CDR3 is TGTGCCAGCAGCTTAGTAGCTAGCGGGGGGAGCACAGATACGCAGTATTTT.